These 31 T cell receptor beta chains came from one sample sequenced in a study of cytomegalovirus exposure and HLA in healthy donors. PCR involved 60 Vbeta and 13 Jbeta primers. The assay was immunoSEQ multiplex PCR, and TCRdb's table has in-frame clones only and misses some. The sample contains roughly 170,000 clones, roughly 82% of which appear only once. Sequenced material: PBMCs. All receptors derive from a girl aged 2-9 years in good health and CMV-seropositive.

The chain has TRBV28 and TRBJ1-2, with D maybe TRBD1 (6 bases). The germline CDR1 and CDR2 sequences are MDHEN and SYDVKM. V was shortened by 3 bases and J by 2 bases, with 10 bases between the two germline ends. This CDR3 has 14 residues. CDR3 loop: CASSLQGPNYGYTF. The CDR3 DNA is TGTGCCAGCAGTTTGCAGGGGCCCAACTATGGCTACACCTTC.

The rearrangement uses TRBV4-1 and TRBJ2-3, with 7 bases aligning to TRBD1. The CDR3 totals 17 residues. Trimming removed 0 bases from V and 0 bases from J; junction bases left unmatched: 6. Germline V gene sequence: CDR1 MGHRA, CDR2 YSYEKL. CDR3 nucleotides: TGCGCCAGCAGCCAAGAATGGTCGACAGGGAGCACAGATACGCAGTATTTT. It codes for CASSQEWSTGSTDTQYF.

J is TRBJ1-1 and V is TRBV6-5; maybe TRBD1 (5 bases). The CDR3 covers 14 residues. Germline V gives CDR1 MNHEY, CDR2 SVGAGI. V lost 4 bases and J 4 bases, leaving 13 bases between the germline ends. DNA for the CDR3: TGTGCCAGCAGTTGGGGGGTAGCACGCACTGAAGCTTTCTTT. Its protein is CASSWGVARTEAFF.

The rearrangement uses TRBV30 and TRBJ1-1, with a weak D call TRBD1 (6 bases). The CDR3 is 17 residues long. V lost 2 bases and J 0 bases, leaving 19 bases between the germline ends. Germline assignment: CDR1 GTSNPN and CDR2 SVGIG (reference sequence). Here the CDR3 reads CAWSPRTDGFVNTEAFF. CDR3 nucleotides: TGTGCCTGGAGTCCGCGGACAGACGGGTTCGTGAACACTGAAGCTTTCTTT. Drawing the rest from reference TRBV30 and TRBJ1-1, the complete variable domain is SQTIHQWPATLVQPVGSPLSLECTVEGTSNPNLYWYRQAAGRGLQLLFYSVGIGQISSEVPQNLSASRPQDRQFILSSKKLLLSDSGFYLCAWSPRTDGFVNTEAFFGQGTRLTVV.

The V and J genes are TRBV9 and TRBJ1-1; weak D call: TRBD1 (5 bases). Trimming shortened V by 5 bases and J by 1 base, and 18 bases separated the two germline ends. This CDR3 contains 16 residues. Germline V gives CDR1 SGDLS, CDR2 YYNGEE. CDR3 residues: CASSLSSGLGNTEAFF. The CDR3 bases are TGTGCCAGCAGTCTGTCGTCAGGGCTAGGGAACACTGAAGCTTTCTTT.

The CDR3 region has the DNA TGTGCCATCCCGACAGGGGAAGGCTATGGCTACACCTTC. Its protein is CAIPTGEGYGYTF. This chain joins TRBV10-3 and TRBJ1-2; 8 bases line up with TRBD1. Per germline, CDR1 ENHRY and CDR2 SYGVKD. J gave up 4 bases and V 8 bases, and 6 bases lay outside the gene matches. CDR3 length equals 13 residues.

The chain carries TRBV7-8 and TRBJ2-7, with 9 bases fitting TRBD1. The length of the CDR3 is 14 residues. The germline V gene has CDR1 SGHVS and CDR2 FQNEAQ. The junction had 4 bases not matched to a gene; V was cut back by 6 bases and J by 1 base. This chain's CDR3 is CASSVGQGSYEQYF. The DNA for the CDR3 is TGTGCCAGCAGTGTCGGACAGGGGTCCTACGAGCAGTACTTC. Full variable domain (missing parts from reference TRBV7-8 and TRBJ2-7): GAGVSQSPRYKVAKRGQDVALRCDPISGHVSLFWYQQALGQGPEFLTYFQNEAQLDKSGLPSDRFFAERPEGSVSTLKIQRTQQEDSAVYLCASSVGQGSYEQYFGPGTRLTVT.

The rearrangement uses TRBV4-1 and TRBJ2-7; possibly TRBD1 for D (6 bases). Trimming left V 2 bases short and J 2 bases short, with 13 bases between. This CDR3 has 15 residues. Germline values: CDR1 MGHRA, CDR2 YSYEKL. In DNA, the CDR3 is TGCGCCAGCAGCCAACTCGAGGACAGCCCCTACGAGCAGTACTTC. Its translation is CASSQLEDSPYEQYF.

The J gene is TRBJ1-2, the V gene TRBV9; no clear D gene. V shed 4 bases and J shed 2 bases, with 15 bases lying between them. This CDR3 contains 15 residues. CDR1 and CDR2 (germline): SGDLS, YYNGEE. This chain's CDR3 is CASSPNLDGNYGYTF. The CDR3 DNA is TGTGCCAGCAGCCCTAATCTCGACGGGAACTATGGCTACACCTTC.

The chain recombines TRBV12-5 with TRBJ1-4; D may be TRBD1 (6 bases). V was shortened by 7 bases and J by 11 bases, with 20 bases between the two germline ends. CDR3 size: 14 residues. Germline loops: CDR1 LGHNT, CDR2 FRNRAP. The CDR3 protein is CASARTGPMGKLFF. The CDR3 DNA reads as TGTGCTAGTGCCCGAACAGGGCCCATGGGGAAACTGTTTTTT. The full variable domain, completed using reference TRBV12-5 and TRBJ1-4, is DARVTQTPRHKVTEMGQEVTMRCQPILGHNTVFWYRQTMMQGLELLAYFRNRAPLDDSGMPKDRFSAEMPDATLATLKIQPSEPRDSAVYFCASARTGPMGKLFFGSGTQLSVL.

The chain links TRBV4-1 to TRBJ2-7; 7 positions agree with TRBD2. Per germline, CDR1 MGHRA and CDR2 YSYEKL. The CDR3 covers 15 residues. V lost 4 bases to trimming and J lost 6 bases; unmatched junction nucleotides: 12. The CDR3 DNA is TGCGCCAGCAGCCGCGAGTGGTGGGAGGGCAGCGAGCAGTACTTC. The encoded protein is CASSREWWEGSEQYF.

The V call is TRBV9, the J call TRBJ2-1; 11 bases match TRBD2. The V gene's germline CDR1 is SGDLS and CDR2 YYNGEE. V shed 3 bases, J shed 9 bases, and the junction held 11 bases outside the gene matches. This CDR3 is 16 amino acids long. This CDR3 is CASSALAGGPFGEQFF. The CDR3 DNA sequence: TGTGCCAGCAGCGCCTTAGCGGGAGGGCCTTTCGGTGAGCAGTTCTTC. Full variable domain (outside the CDR3, taken from reference TRBV9 and TRBJ2-1): DSGVTQTPKHLITATGQRVTLRCSPRSGDLSVYWYQQSLDQGLQFLIQYYNGEERAKGNILERFSAQQFPDLHSELNLSSLELGDSALYFCASSALAGGPFGEQFFGPGTRLTVL.

The chain carries TRBV5-4 and TRBJ1-2; 8 positions agree with TRBD1. This CDR3 is built from 16 residues. Germline assignment: CDR1 SGHNT and CDR2 YYREEE (reference sequence). Trimming at V came to 2 bases and at J to 5 bases, leaving 11 bases not matched to a gene. The CDR3 coding sequence is TGTGCCAGCAGCTTTGCCCGGACAGGGTTTCCTTATGGCTACACCTTC. Its protein product is CASSFARTGFPYGYTF.

The chain joins TRBV15 to TRBJ2-7; D possibly corresponds to TRBD1 (7 bases). V lost 3 bases to trimming and J lost 9 bases, with 27 bases between them. The length of the CDR3 is 17 residues. Germline V lookup: CDR1 LNHNV, CDR2 YYDKDF (reference sequence). This CDR3 reads CATSSGGGKGQIVGQYF. The CDR3 region has the DNA TGTGCCACCAGCAGCGGGGGAGGAAAGGGACAGATCGTGGGGCAGTACTTC.

V gene TRBV2 combines with J gene TRBJ2-1; 15 bases map to TRBD2. Germline CDR1 reads SNHLY; CDR2 reads FYNNEI. With 6 bases clipped from V and 4 bases from J, the junction kept 4 bases outside the gene matches. The CDR3 consists of 16 residues. CDR3 coding DNA: TGTGCCAGCAGCCCCGGACTAGCGGGAGGGTACAATGAGCAGTTCTTC. The encoded protein is CASSPGLAGGYNEQFF.

This rearrangement joins TRBV30 to TRBJ1-3; 7 nucleotides align to TRBD1. The CDR3 runs 14 residues. V trimming: 1 base; J trimming: 3 bases; junction bases outside the gene matches: 3. The germline gives CDR1 GTSNPN, CDR2 SVGIG (reference sequence). The CDR3 loop reads CAWSDTGVGNTIYF. CDR3 sequence (DNA): TGTGCCTGGAGTGACACAGGGGTTGGAAACACCATATATTTT.

This clone turned up a few times. The rearrangement uses TRBV6-1 and TRBJ2-7; 7 bases are a match to TRBD1. CDR1 is MNHNS, CDR2 SASEGT, per germline. The CDR3 sequence is 12 residues long. V shed 8 bases and J 3 bases; nucleotides not matched to a gene: 4. As DNA, the CDR3 is TGTGCCAGCGGGGACAGAAACTACGAGCAGTACTTC. As protein: CASGDRNYEQYF.

CDR3 in DNA: TGTGCCAGCAGCTTAGCGGGTAACATCTACAATGAGCAGTTCTTC. This codes for CASSLAGNIYNEQFF. The chain carries TRBV7-3 and TRBJ2-1; TRBD2 might be the D (5 bases). Germline assignment: CDR1 SGHTA and CDR2 FQGTGA. This CDR3 is 15 amino acids long. V lost 2 bases, J lost 3 bases, and 11 bases lay in between. The whole variable domain, filled in from reference TRBV7-3 and TRBJ2-1, reads GAGVSQTPSNKVTEKGKYVELRCDPISGHTALYWYRQSLGQGPEFLIYFQGTGAADDSGLPNDRFFAVRPEGSVSTLKIQRTERGDSAVYLCASSLAGNIYNEQFFGPGTRLTVL.

The CDR3 DNA reads as TGTGCCATCAGTGAGTCGGGGACTACCTACGAGCAGTACTTC. Its protein product is CAISESGTTYEQYF. The rearrangement links TRBV10-3 to TRBJ2-7, with 7 bases identical to TRBD2. Trimming took 0 bases from V and 2 from J; bases not matched to a gene: 1. The CDR3 totals 14 residues. Germline V lookup: CDR1 ENHRY, CDR2 SYGVKD.

Only a few counts were recorded for this clone. The J gene is TRBJ1-1, the V gene TRBV6-1; D is unclear. V was cut by 6 bases and J by 3 bases, with 5 bases left in between. The CDR3 consists of 11 residues. CDR1 is MNHNS and CDR2 is SASEGT in the germline V gene. CDR3 in amino acids: CASSPYTEAFF. Here the CDR3 DNA reads TGTGCCAGCAGCCCCTACACTGAAGCTTTCTTT.

The chain is built from TRBV7-3 and TRBJ2-5; D may be TRBD2 (6 bases). The CDR3 extends over 14 amino acids. Germline values: CDR1 SGHTA, CDR2 FQGTGA. Trimming pared 5 bases from V and 12 bases from J, leaving 22 bases between. In DNA, the CDR3 is TGTGCCAGCAGCCCCGACCGGGACTCTCTCCTAAAGTACTTC. Its protein is CASSPDRDSLLKYF. Full variable domain (remainder filled in from reference TRBV7-3 and TRBJ2-5): GAGVSQTPSNKVTEKGKYVELRCDPISGHTALYWYRQSLGQGPEFLIYFQGTGAADDSGLPNDRFFAVRPEGSVSTLKIQRTERGDSAVYLCASSPDRDSLLKYFGPGTRLLVL.

This chain joins TRBV27 and TRBJ1-2, with D uncertain. Deletions cut 8 bases from V and 4 bases from J, with 11 bases between. Germline CDR1 is MNHEY and CDR2 is SMNVEV (reference sequence). The CDR3 length is 12 residues. CDR3 bases: TGTGCCAGCTCTTTACGGGGCTATGGCTACACCTTC. Its protein is CASSLRGYGYTF.

In this sample, this clone turned up once. The V and J genes are TRBV27 and TRBJ1-5, with D possibly being TRBD1 (5 bases). V lost 3 bases, J lost 7 bases, and 10 bases lay in between. Germline CDR1 is MNHEY and CDR2 is SMNVEV (reference sequence). This CDR3 is built from 13 residues. CDR3 nucleotide sequence: TGTGCCAGCAGTTTCAGGGTTTACCAGCCCCAGCATTTT. Protein: CASSFRVYQPQHF.

The CDR3 is CASSLAASRGTEAFF. The DNA for the CDR3 is TGCGCCAGCAGCTTGGCGGCCAGTAGGGGCACTGAAGCTTTCTTT. The chain joins TRBV5-1 to TRBJ1-1; the D gene is possibly TRBD1 (5 bases). The germline V gene has CDR1 SGHRS and CDR2 YFSETQ. CDR3 length: 15 residues. V dropped 0 bases and J dropped 4 bases, with 13 bases sitting between them.

The chain combines TRBV27 with TRBJ1-1; 7 bases fit TRBD1. J gave up 4 bases and V 5 bases, and 7 bases lay outside the gene matches. CDR1 and CDR2 (germline): MNHEY, SMNVEV (reference sequence). CDR3 size: 14 residues. CDR3 region: CASSGQGQLTEAFF. In DNA, the CDR3 is TGTGCCAGCAGTGGCCAGGGACAGCTCACTGAAGCTTTCTTT.

This clone has only one observation. V and J are TRBV5-1 and TRBJ2-3, with 12 bases matching TRBD2. Trimming at V came to 0 bases and at J to 3 bases, leaving 5 bases not matched to a gene. Germline V gene data show CDR1 as SGHRS and CDR2 as YFSETQ. CDR3 length: 17 amino acids. CDR3 protein: CASSLATSGSRTDTQYF. Written as DNA, the CDR3 is TGCGCCAGCAGCTTGGCGACTAGCGGGAGCAGGACAGATACGCAGTATTTT.

This chain joins TRBV6-5 and TRBJ1-1, with TRBD1 as a possible D gene (6 bases). V dropped 0 bases and J dropped 4 bases, with 9 bases sitting between them. The CDR3 sequence is 14 residues long. Per the germline V gene, CDR1 is MNHEY and CDR2 is SVGAGI. The CDR3 here is CASSYSRTATEAFF. DNA for the CDR3: TGTGCCAGCAGTTACTCCCGGACAGCCACTGAAGCTTTCTTT.

The J gene is TRBJ2-1, the V gene TRBV5-1; TRBD2 aligns across 12 bases. V lost 4 bases and J lost 4; bases outside the gene matches: 3. The CDR3 loop spans 15 amino acids. Germline CDR1 SGHRS, CDR2 YFSETQ. The CDR3 nucleotides are TGCGCCAGCAGCACCGGACTAGCGGGGTACAATGAGCAGTTCTTC. Translating it yields CASSTGLAGYNEQFF.

The CDR3 reads CASSLEGTGFKETQYF. CDR3 coding DNA: TGTGCCAGCAGCTTAGAAGGGACAGGATTTAAAGAGACCCAGTACTTC. This rearrangement joins TRBV7-9 to TRBJ2-5, with 8 positions matching TRBD1. The ends lost 1 base at V and 3 bases at J; junction bases unmatched: 7. The germline V gene encodes CDR1 SEHNR and CDR2 FQNEAQ (reference sequence). CDR3 length: 16 amino acids. The complete variable domain, with remaining parts taken from reference TRBV7-9 and TRBJ2-5, reads DTGVSQNPRHKITKRGQNVTFRCDPISEHNRLYWYRQTLGQGPEFLTYFQNEAQLEKSRLLSDRFSAERPKGSFSTLEIQRTEQGDSAMYLCASSLEGTGFKETQYFGPGTRLLVL.

V gene TRBV28 combines with J gene TRBJ2-7, with 8 bases identical to TRBD2. Germline CDR1 reads MDHEN; CDR2 reads SYDVKM. Trimming removed 5 bases from V and 0 bases from J; junction bases left unmatched: 6. There are 15 residues in the CDR3. Here the CDR3 reads CASSTSGTYSYEQYF. CDR3 nucleotide sequence: TGTGCCAGCAGTACTAGCGGAACATACTCCTACGAGCAGTACTTC.

V usage is TRBV4-1 and J usage is TRBJ1-1; the match to TRBD1 covers 8 bases. V lost 6 bases and J lost 10; bases outside the gene matches: 25. This CDR3 contains 18 residues. Germline V gene sequence: CDR1 MGHRA, CDR2 YSYEKL. The CDR3 coding sequence is TGCGCCAGCAGAGCCAAGATAGGGTCGGGCTTAGACAGGGGCGGAGCTTTCTTT. Its translation: CASRAKIGSGLDRGGAFF.